This record concerns one TCR beta chain sequence. The ends were cut back, 1 base at V and 1 base at J, with 11 bases in the middle. This CDR3 is 15 amino acids long. The germline CDR1 and CDR2 sequences are SGHAT and FQNNGV. This record belongs to a study of shared clonotypes between healthy human individuals. Method: immunoSEQ multiplex PCR; TCRdb's copy keeps in-frame clones and lacks some. The sample lists 110,000 or so clones, around 68% occurring once. The source of this sequence is a woman under 40 in good health. Sequenced material: memory CD8+ T cells sorted from blood. The sample's subset: CD45RO+ cells pooled with CCR7-negative TemRA cells. The chain employs TRBV11-2 and TRBJ2-7, with D tentatively TRBD1 (6 bases). The CDR3 reads CASSLGLGASYEQYF. The CDR3 coding sequence is TGTGCCAGCAGCTTAGGGTTGGGGGCGTCCTACGAGCAGTACTTC.